A selection of T cell receptor beta chains follows, all from one sample in a study of cytomegalovirus exposure and HLA in healthy donors. Assay: immunoSEQ multiplex PCR; the TCRdb copy retains only in-frame clones and omits some. The sample lists approximately 86,000 clones; 85% were seen once. Input material: PBMCs. These receptors came from a man aged 35 to 55 in good health and CMV-seropositive. Both conserved end residues are part of each CDR3. D genes are given only for firm matches. The size field is filled for only some rows; it gives once, few, many or a size class.

V	J	size	D	CDR3	DNA
TRBV18	TRBJ2-2	.	TRBD1	CASSLVVSPGQGGTGELSF	TGTGCCAGCTCACTCGTCGTGTCTCCGGGACAGGGCGGCACCGGGGAGCTGTCTTTT
TRBV10-3	TRBJ1-6	once	.	CAISDGVPSPLHF	TGTGCCATCAGTGACGGTGTTCCTTCACCCCTCCACTTT
TRBV5-1	TRBJ2-1	.	.	CASSTGHYNEQFF	TGCGCCAGCAGCACGGGACACTACAATGAGCAGTTCTTC
TRBV7-8	TRBJ2-2	once	TRBD1	CASSLTGGITGELFF	TGTGCCAGCAGCTTGACAGGGGGTATCACCGGGGAGCTGTTTTTT
TRBV15	TRBJ2-7	.	.	CATSRAGTTYEQYF	TGTGCCACCAGCAGAGCCGGGACAACCTACGAGCAGTACTTC
TRBV4-1	TRBJ1-3	.	TRBD1	CASSQGDRMFGNTIYF	TGCGCCAGCAGCCAAGGGGACAGAATGTTTGGAAACACCATATATTTT
TRBV7-8	TRBJ2-6	.	TRBD1	CASTRTGSRPSGANVLTF	TGTGCCAGCACCAGGACAGGGTCTCGGCCCTCTGGGGCCAACGTCCTGACTTTC
TRBV10-1	TRBJ2-1	.	TRBD2	CASSYSSGNSYNEQFF	TGCGCCAGCAGTTACTCTAGCGGAAACTCCTACAATGAGCAGTTCTTC
TRBV7-8	TRBJ2-7	.	.	CASSLALNRIDEQYF	TGTGCCAGCAGCTTAGCGCTCAATAGAATCGACGAGCAGTACTTC
TRBV5-5	TRBJ1-1	few	TRBD1	CASSKLDRATEAFF	TGTGCCAGCAGTAAACTGGACAGGGCGACTGAAGCTTTCTTT
TRBV30	TRBJ1-5	.	.	CAWSAQGGQPQHF	TGTGCCTGGAGTGCACAGGGCGGTCAGCCCCAGCATTTT
TRBV10-1	TRBJ2-1	few	TRBD2	CASSLLGGLAVTYNEQFF	TGCGCCAGCAGCCTCCTGGGTGGACTAGCGGTAACCTACAATGAGCAGTTCTTC
TRBV2	TRBJ2-3	.	.	CASRLGGDTQYF	TGTGCCAGCAGGTTAGGGGGAGATACGCAGTATTTT
TRBV13	TRBJ1-2	once	.	CASSLGGTFYGYTF	TGTGCCAGCAGCTTAGGCGGGACTTTTTATGGCTACACCTTC
TRBV19	TRBJ2-2	.	.	CASSMGRGAGELFF	TGTGCCAGTAGTATGGGCAGGGGAGCCGGGGAGCTGTTTTTT
TRBV7-2	TRBJ2-1	few	TRBD2	CASSNQREYRNEQFF	TGTGCCAGCAGCAACCAGCGGGAGTATCGGAATGAGCAGTTCTTC
TRBV5-1	TRBJ2-7	.	.	CASSLGHLVKDRAYEQYF	TGCGCCAGCAGCTTGGGGCACCTCGTTAAGGACAGAGCCTACGAGCAGTACTTC
TRBV30	TRBJ1-4	once	.	CAWSGGVGEKLFF	TGTGCCTGGTCTGGGGGCGTGGGTGAAAAACTGTTTTTT
TRBV27	TRBJ2-6	.	TRBD1	CASRVGQGDPGANVLTF	TGTGCCAGCAGAGTGGGACAGGGGGATCCCGGGGCCAACGTCCTGACTTTC
TRBV15	TRBJ1-5	.	.	CATSRDGGGRRNQPQHF	TGTGCCACCAGCAGAGATGGGGGGGGACGTCGCAATCAGCCCCAGCATTTT
TRBV2	TRBJ1-1	.	.	CASRANGGTEAFF	TGTGCCAGCAGAGCCAACGGGGGCACTGAAGCTTTCTTT
TRBV11-3	TRBJ1-1	.	.	CASSLSGGGTEAFF	TGTGCCAGCAGCCTTTCCGGGGGAGGCACTGAAGCTTTCTTT
TRBV14	TRBJ2-5	.	TRBD2	CASSQDRVSGGLQETQYF	TGTGCCAGCAGCCAAGATCGGGTTAGCGGGGGGTTACAAGAGACCCAGTACTTC
TRBV19	TRBJ2-7	few	TRBD2	CASSPIAGPSYEQYF	TGTGCCAGTAGTCCAATAGCGGGACCCTCCTACGAGCAGTACTTC